This T cell receptor beta chain was obtained from a study of blood T cell repertoires in COVID-19. Germline V gene sequence: CDR1 MDHEN, CDR2 SYDVKM. V gave up 8 bases and J gave up 7 bases, with 17 bases separating them. The CDR3 totals 13 residues. Assay: immunoSEQ multiplex PCR; the TCRdb copy retains only in-frame clones and omits some. Of around 250,000 clones in the sample, roughly nine tenths are singletons; the top ten hold around 1.3%. This TCR derives from a human donor in a cohort exposed to, infected with or recovered from COVID-19 (not recorded which). The donor label of this sample is uncertain. This chain joins TRBV28 and TRBJ1-2; D possibly corresponds to TRBD1 (5 bases). The specimen sequenced was PBMCs or T cells enriched from blood (not recorded which). CDR3 coding DNA: TGTGCCAGCGATCGGGGGGTTCCGGGTGGCTACACCTTC. Translation gives CASDRGVPGGYTF.